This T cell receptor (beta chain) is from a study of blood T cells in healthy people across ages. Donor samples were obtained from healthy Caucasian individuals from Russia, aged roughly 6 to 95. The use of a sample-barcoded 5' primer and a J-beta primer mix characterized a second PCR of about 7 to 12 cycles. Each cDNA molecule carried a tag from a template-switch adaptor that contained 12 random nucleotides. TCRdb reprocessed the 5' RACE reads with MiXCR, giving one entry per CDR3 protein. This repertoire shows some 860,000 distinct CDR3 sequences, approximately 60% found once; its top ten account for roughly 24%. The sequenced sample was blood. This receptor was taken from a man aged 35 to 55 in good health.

The CDR3 here is CASSSQRGGVDEQFF. The CDR3 nucleotides are TGTGCCAGCAGCTCACAGCGGGGGGGCGTAGATGAGCAGTTCTTC. The V and J genes are TRBV7-3 and TRBJ2-1; 10 bases are shared with TRBD2. The CDR3 contains 15 residues. Unmatched junction bases numbered 8, after V lost 4 bases and J lost 8 bases. Germline assignment: CDR1 SGHTA and CDR2 FQGTGA.